This T cell receptor (beta chain) was recovered during a study of identifying expanded T cells in peripheral blood. The data were produced by immunoSEQ multiplex PCR, yet TCRdb's version contains in-frame clones alone and is incomplete. The sample has 100,000 or so clones, 80% to 90% seen once. The ends were cut back, 5 bases at V and 0 bases at J, with 14 bases in the middle. Per germline, CDR1 SQVTM and CDR2 ANQGSEA. The CDR3 totals 14 residues. The sequence was collected from a person between 18 and 75 years old in good health. The sequenced material came from blood. The rearrangement uses TRBV29-1 and TRBJ2-7, with D unresolved. DNA of the CDR3: TGCAGCGTTTTCATTCCCCCTAGCTCCTACGAGCAGTACTTC. It specifies CSVFIPPSSYEQYF.